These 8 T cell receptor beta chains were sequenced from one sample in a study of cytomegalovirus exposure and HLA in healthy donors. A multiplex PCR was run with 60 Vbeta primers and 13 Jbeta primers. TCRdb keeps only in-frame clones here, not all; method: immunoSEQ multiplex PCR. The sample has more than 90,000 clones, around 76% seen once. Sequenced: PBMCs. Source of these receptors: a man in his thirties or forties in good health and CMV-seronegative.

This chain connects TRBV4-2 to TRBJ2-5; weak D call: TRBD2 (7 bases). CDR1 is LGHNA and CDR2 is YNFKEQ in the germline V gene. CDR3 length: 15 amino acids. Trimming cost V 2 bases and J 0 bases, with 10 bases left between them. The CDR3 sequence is CASSQSGGHQETQYF. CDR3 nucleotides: TGTGCCAGCAGCCAATCCGGGGGGCACCAAGAGACCCAGTACTTC.

The CDR3 reads CASSTPTVNTEAFF. CDR3 nucleotides: TGTGCCAGCAGCACCCCGACAGTGAACACTGAAGCTTTCTTT. V usage is TRBV5-5 and J usage is TRBJ1-1; TRBD1 might be the D (5 bases). The CDR3 is made up of 14 amino acids. The V end was cut by 4 bases, the J end by 0 bases, with 10 bases between. Per the germline V gene, CDR1 is SGHKS and CDR2 is YYEKEE (reference sequence). Supplemented by reference TRBV5-5 and TRBJ1-1, the full variable domain reads DAGVTQSPTHLIKTRGQQVTLRCSPISGHKSVSWYQQVLGQGPQFIFQYYEKEERGRGNFPDRFSARQFPNYSSELNVNALLLGDSALYLCASSTPTVNTEAFFGQGTRLTVV.

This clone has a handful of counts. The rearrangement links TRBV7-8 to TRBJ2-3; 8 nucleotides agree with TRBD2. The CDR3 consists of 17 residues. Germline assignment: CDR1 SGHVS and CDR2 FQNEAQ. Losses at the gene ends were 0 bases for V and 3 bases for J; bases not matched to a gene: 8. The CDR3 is CASSLASSGQITDTQYF. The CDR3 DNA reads TGTGCCAGCAGCTTAGCGTCTAGCGGGCAGATAACAGATACGCAGTATTTT.

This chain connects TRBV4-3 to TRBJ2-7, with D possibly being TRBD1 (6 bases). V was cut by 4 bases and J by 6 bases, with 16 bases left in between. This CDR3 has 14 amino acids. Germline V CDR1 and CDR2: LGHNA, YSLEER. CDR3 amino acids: CASSLNPKGGEQYF. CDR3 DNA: TGCGCCAGCAGCCTCAATCCTAAAGGGGGCGAGCAGTACTTC.

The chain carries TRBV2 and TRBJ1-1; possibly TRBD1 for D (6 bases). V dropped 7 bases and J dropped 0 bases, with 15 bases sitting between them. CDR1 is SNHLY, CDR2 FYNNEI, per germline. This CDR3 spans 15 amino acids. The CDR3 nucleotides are TGTGCCAGCACGGGGGGGCGAGGGTTGAACACTGAAGCTTTCTTT. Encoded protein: CASTGGRGLNTEAFF.

For the CDR3, the DNA is TGTGCCAGCACAGGTTACAATGAGCAGTTCTTC. This encodes CASTGYNEQFF. V gene TRBV27 combines with J gene TRBJ2-1; D call uncertain. Germline CDR1 and CDR2: MNHEY and SMNVEV (reference sequence). V was trimmed by 7 bases and J by 4 bases, leaving 5 bases between them. CDR3 length: 11 residues.

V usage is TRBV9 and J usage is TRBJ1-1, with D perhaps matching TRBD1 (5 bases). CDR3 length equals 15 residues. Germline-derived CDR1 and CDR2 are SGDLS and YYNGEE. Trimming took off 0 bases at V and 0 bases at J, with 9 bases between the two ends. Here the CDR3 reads CASSVGQLMNTEAFF. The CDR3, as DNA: TGTGCCAGCAGCGTAGGACAGTTGATGAACACTGAAGCTTTCTTT.

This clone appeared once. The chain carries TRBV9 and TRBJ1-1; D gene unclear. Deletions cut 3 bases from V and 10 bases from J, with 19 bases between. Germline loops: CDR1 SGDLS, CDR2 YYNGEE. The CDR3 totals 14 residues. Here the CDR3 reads CASSALSAGSGAFF. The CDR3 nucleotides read TGTGCCAGCAGCGCCTTATCAGCGGGATCCGGAGCTTTCTTT.